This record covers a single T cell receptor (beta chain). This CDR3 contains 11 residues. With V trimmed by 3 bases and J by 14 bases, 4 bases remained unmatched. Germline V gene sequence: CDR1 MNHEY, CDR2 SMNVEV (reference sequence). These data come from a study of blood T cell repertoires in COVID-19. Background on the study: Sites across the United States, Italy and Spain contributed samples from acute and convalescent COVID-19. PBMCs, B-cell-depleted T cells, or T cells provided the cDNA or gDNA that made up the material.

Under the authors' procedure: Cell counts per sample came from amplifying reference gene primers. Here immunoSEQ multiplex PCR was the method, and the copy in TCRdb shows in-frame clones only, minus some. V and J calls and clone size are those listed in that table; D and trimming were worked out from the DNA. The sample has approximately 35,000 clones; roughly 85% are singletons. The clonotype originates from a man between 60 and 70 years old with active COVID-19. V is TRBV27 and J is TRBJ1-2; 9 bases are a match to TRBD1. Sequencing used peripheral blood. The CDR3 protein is CASSFRDRVTF. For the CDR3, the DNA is TGTGCCAGCAGTTTCCGGGACAGGGTAACCTTC.